The 21 T cell receptor beta chains below were found in one sample sequenced in a study of CD8 T cells in Susac syndrome. RNA was extracted with the RNeasy kit, and a quantity of about 0.5 to 1 ug was reverse transcribed using random hexamers. TCRdb re-analysed the immunoSEQ multiplex PCR reads in MiXCR, keeping a single row per CDR3 protein. The sample consists of 400,000 or so distinct CDR3 sequences, more than 80% of them appearing once. Sample: CD8+ T cells from PBMCs. These TCRs come from a human donor with multiple sclerosis.

The sample holds a few counts of this clonotype. The V gene is TRBV2, the J gene TRBJ2-5; 8 nucleotides line up with TRBD1. The CDR3 runs to 16 residues. The trim removed 4 bases at V and 0 bases at J, leaving 7 bases unmatched. CDR1 is SNHLY, CDR2 FYNNEI, per germline. The CDR3: CASSGIDRGYQETQYF. In DNA, the CDR3 is TGTGCCAGCAGTGGGATAGACAGGGGATACCAAGAGACCCAGTACTTC. Full variable domain (missing parts from reference TRBV2 and TRBJ2-5): EPEVTQTPSHQVTQMGQEVILRCVPISNHLYFYWYRQILGQKVEFLVSFYNNEISEKSEIFDDQFSVERPDGSNFTLKIRSTKLEDSAMYFCASSGIDRGYQETQYFGPGTRLLVL.

This clonotype was seen just once. This sequence joins TRBV7-3 and TRBJ2-1; 8 bases align to TRBD2. CDR1 is SGHTA, CDR2 FQGTGA, per germline. CDR3 length: 17 residues. Trimming cost V 3 bases and J 8 bases; bases outside gene matches: 15. CDR3 protein: CASSFSEVIGRAHEQFF. The CDR3 nucleotides read TGTGCCAGCAGCTTCTCCGAAGTCATCGGGAGGGCCCATGAGCAGTTCTTC.

The chain uses TRBV5-4 and TRBJ2-7, with 7 bases that match TRBD2. V lost 4 bases, J lost 0 bases, and 4 bases stayed unmatched. Germline CDR1 is SGHNT and CDR2 is YYREEE (reference sequence). The CDR3 consists of 14 residues. The CDR3 DNA reads as TGTGCCAGCAGCGGGGGGGACCACTCCTACGAGCAGTACTTC. As protein: CASSGGDHSYEQYF.

V usage is TRBV5-4 and J usage is TRBJ1-3; D unclear. This CDR3 has 16 residues. Per germline, CDR1 SGHNT and CDR2 YYREEE (reference sequence). V dropped 0 bases and J dropped 2 bases, with 12 bases sitting between them. CDR3 residues: CASSLEQPYPGNTIYF. The CDR3 coding sequence is TGTGCCAGCAGCTTGGAACAGCCTTACCCTGGAAACACCATATATTTT.

The chain has TRBV2 and TRBJ1-5; D not resolved. Per germline, CDR1 SNHLY and CDR2 FYNNEI. This CDR3 contains 12 residues. Trimming stripped 4 bases from V and 1 base from J, with 2 bases between. The CDR3 protein is CASSVSNQPQHF. In DNA, the CDR3 is TGTGCCAGCAGTGTAAGCAATCAGCCCCAGCATTTT.

This clonotype came up once. This chain joins TRBV19 and TRBJ2-1, with D uncertain. Germline CDR1 and CDR2: LNHDA and SQIVND (reference sequence). This CDR3 has 13 residues. V was trimmed by 3 bases and J by 11 bases, leaving 14 bases between them. CDR3 loop: CASSIKPGLKQFF. The CDR3 nucleotides read TGTGCCAGTAGTATCAAGCCTGGCCTGAAGCAGTTCTTC. Variable domain in full (rest from reference TRBV19 and TRBJ2-1): DGGITQSPKYLFRKEGQNVTLSCEQNLNHDAMYWYRQDPGQGLRLIYYSQIVNDFQKGDIAEGYSVSREKKESFPLTVTSAQKNPTAFYLCASSIKPGLKQFFGPGTRLTVL.

CDR3 loop: CASSLEHTGWREAFF. Written as DNA, the CDR3 is TGTGCCAGCAGCTTAGAACATACAGGGTGGCGCGAGGCTTTCTTT. This sequence joins TRBV7-6 and TRBJ1-1, with D perhaps TRBD1 (6 bases). Germline V gene sequence: CDR1 SGHVS, CDR2 FNYEAQ. CDR3 size: 15 residues. Trimming cost V 1 base and J 11 bases, with 20 bases left between them.

This clonotype came up once. The CDR3 reads CSARDAEQSSYEQYF. The CDR3 DNA sequence: TGCAGTGCTAGAGATGCAGAGCAGAGCTCCTACGAGCAGTACTTC. The chain carries TRBV20-1 and TRBJ2-7; D unclear. V was cut by 0 bases and J by 0 bases, with 12 bases left in between. In germline, CDR1 is DFQATT, CDR2 SNEGSKA (reference sequence). CDR3 size: 15 residues.

This chain joins TRBV4-1 and TRBJ2-7; D is unclear. V was clipped by 4 bases and J by 3 bases, with 10 bases between them. The CDR3 has 13 residues. Germline V lookup: CDR1 MGHRA, CDR2 YSYEKL. This CDR3 reads CASSPLLNYEQYF. Here the CDR3 DNA reads TGCGCCAGCAGCCCCCTGTTGAACTACGAGCAGTACTTC.

This sequence joins TRBV7-9 and TRBJ2-1; a possible D gene is TRBD2 (6 bases). Germline CDR1 and CDR2: SEHNR and FQNEAQ (reference sequence). The CDR3 runs to 13 residues. The V end was cut by 4 bases, the J end by 7 bases, with 11 bases between. CDR3 sequence (DNA): TGTGCCAGCAGCTCGACGGCGGGGAATGAGCAGTTCTTC. Translating it yields CASSSTAGNEQFF.

J is TRBJ1-1 and V is TRBV5-1; a possible D gene is TRBD1 (5 bases). CDR1 is SGHRS and CDR2 is YFSETQ in the germline V gene. The V and J ends lost 0 bases and 8 bases respectively, with 14 bases between them. The CDR3 contains 14 residues. CDR3 sequence (DNA): TGCGCCAGCAGCTTGGAAATCAGGGACCCGGAAGCTTTCTTT. As protein: CASSLEIRDPEAFF.

This clonotype was counted only a few times. The chain couples TRBV6-5 to TRBJ2-7; D is possibly TRBD2 (6 bases). V was clipped by 5 bases and J by 4 bases, with 12 bases between them. Germline V gives CDR1 MNHEY, CDR2 SVGAGI. This CDR3 region has 13 residues. The CDR3 nucleotides are TGTGCCAGCAGTCCCGGACGGGAGTACGAGCAGTACTTC. Its protein product is CASSPGREYEQYF.

V usage is TRBV20-1 and J usage is TRBJ1-1; no definite D call. V lost 0 bases and J lost 4, with 12 bases in between. The CDR3 runs 14 residues. Looked up from germline, CDR1 is DFQATT and CDR2 is SNEGSKA (reference sequence). Written as DNA, the CDR3 is TGCAGTGCTAGAGAGGGCCGTGAGGTCACTGAAGCTTTCTTT. Translation gives CSAREGREVTEAFF.

The chain carries TRBV5-6 and TRBJ1-5; 9 bases line up with TRBD1. The germline gives CDR1 SGHDT, CDR2 YYEEEE. The CDR3 has 15 residues. J was trimmed by 5 bases and V by 5 bases; bases with no gene match: 8. This chain's CDR3 is CASRQQGAVDQPQHF. The CDR3 DNA follows: TGTGCCAGCAGGCAACAGGGGGCGGTCGATCAGCCCCAGCATTTT.

The genes are TRBV20-1 and TRBJ2-1; TRBD1 agrees at 7 bases. The CDR3 length is 14 residues. Germline-derived CDR1 and CDR2 are DFQATT and SNEGSKA (reference sequence). Trimming at V came to 6 bases and at J to 0 bases, leaving 5 bases not matched to a gene. CDR3 nucleotide sequence: TGCAGTGCGGGGGACAGCACCTCCTACAATGAGCAGTTCTTC. It codes for CSAGDSTSYNEQFF.

V and J are TRBV9 and TRBJ2-3; 9 bases match TRBD1. After removal of 1 base from V and 3 bases from J, the junction contained 3 bases not matched to a gene. CDR1 and CDR2 from the germline V gene are SGDLS and YYNGEE. This CDR3 is built from 15 residues. The CDR3 region has the DNA TGTGCCAGCAGCGTACCGGGACAGGGTACAGATACGCAGTATTTT. Translation gives CASSVPGQGTDTQYF.

CDR3 DNA sequence: TGCGCCAGCAGCCACCGGACAGGGGAGGAGACCCAGTACTTC. Amino acids: CASSHRTGEETQYF. This chain joins TRBV4-1 and TRBJ2-5, with 9 bases lining up with TRBD1. This CDR3 spans 14 amino acids. Germline CDR1 is MGHRA and CDR2 is YSYEKL. V was pared by 3 bases and J by 5 bases, with 4 bases of the junction left unmatched.

In this sample, this clonotype turned up once. This chain uses TRBV7-9 with TRBJ2-7, with unresolved D. Trimming stripped 5 bases from V and 2 bases from J, with 10 bases between. Germline lookup yields CDR1 SEHNR and CDR2 FQNEAQ (reference sequence). CDR3 length: 13 residues. CDR3 sequence reads: CASSKGPAYEQYF. The CDR3 DNA reads TGTGCCAGCAGCAAAGGGCCAGCCTACGAGCAGTACTTC.

The chain has TRBV7-6 and TRBJ1-5; a possible D gene is TRBD1 (6 bases). Per the germline V gene, CDR1 is SGHVS and CDR2 is FNYEAQ. V lost 1 base and J lost 1, with 11 bases in between. The CDR3 length is 16 residues. CDR3 DNA sequence: TGTGCCAGCAGCTTAGGGGGGCTCGCGAGCAATCAGCCCCAGCATTTT. Its translation: CASSLGGLASNQPQHF. Combining the CDR3 with reference TRBV7-6 and TRBJ1-5 gives the whole variable domain GAGVSQSPRYKVTKRGQDVALRCDPISGHVSLYWYRQALGQGPEFLTYFNYEAQQDKSGLPNDRFSAERPEGSISTLTIQRTEQRDSAMYRCASSLGGLASNQPQHFGDGTRLSIL.

The chain carries TRBV30 and TRBJ1-1; D gene ambiguous. Germline V lookup: CDR1 GTSNPN, CDR2 SVGIG (reference sequence). This CDR3 spans 16 amino acids. The V gene lost 0 bases and the J gene lost 2 bases, with 16 bases spanning the gap. In DNA, the CDR3 is TGTGCCTGGAGTGTACCAATCGAGGACTTCAACACTGAAGCTTTCTTT. Its protein is CAWSVPIEDFNTEAFF.

The chain couples TRBV15 to TRBJ2-3, with no clear D. Germline assignment: CDR1 LNHNV and CDR2 YYDKDF (reference sequence). The CDR3 spans 15 residues. Trimming stripped 5 bases from V and 0 bases from J, with 12 bases between. The CDR3 DNA reads TGTGCCACCAGCGGCTTTGCGGCTAGCACAGATACGCAGTATTTT. Its protein product is CATSGFAASTDTQYF.